These 5 T cell receptor beta chains were all obtained from the same sample, sequenced in a study of cytomegalovirus exposure and HLA in healthy donors (dated by TCRdb to about 2017). Library generation was performed with the immunoSEQ multiplex PCR assay. The multiplex PCR relied on a mix of 60 forward primers for TCR Vbeta segments and 13 reverse primers for TCR Jbeta segments. This immuneACCESS table, as held by TCRdb, lists in-frame sequences with V and J called but not all clones. Of the missing ones, under half trace to an unresolved V gene in checked studies; the others have no known cause. This sample holds some 160,000 clones; roughly 79% were observed only once. Of the sample, under 2% falls within the top ten clones. What was sequenced was PBMCs. The receptors originated from a man between 40 and 49 years old in good health and CMV-seronegative.

This chain joins TRBV10-3 and TRBJ1-1; 7 nucleotides agree with TRBD1. Unmatched junction bases numbered 10, after V lost 10 bases and J lost 11 bases. The CDR3 is 11 amino acids. Germline V gene data show CDR1 as ENHRY and CDR2 as SYGVKD. DNA for the CDR3: TGTGCCACCAGAGGGACAGTGAGCGCTTTCTTT. Protein product: CATRGTVSAFF.

Note on this clone: An end of the junction differs from the germline gene, which may be a read error. The genes are TRBV10-3 and TRBJ2-1; 16 positions agree with TRBD2. The CDR3 is 15 amino acids. Germline CDR1 and CDR2: ENHRY and SYGVKD. The DNA for the CDR3 is TGTGTCATCAGCGGGACTAGCGGGAGGGGGAATGAGCAGTTCTTC. The encoded protein is CVISGTSGRGNEQFF.

The rearrangement joins TRBV30 to TRBJ2-2; 8 bases align to TRBD2. J was trimmed by 5 bases and V by 1 base; bases with no gene match: 9. CDR3 length equals 16 residues. Germline values: CDR1 GTSNPN, CDR2 SVGIG (reference sequence). The CDR3 loop reads CAWSGSRGRWTGELFF. The CDR3, as DNA: TGTGCCTGGAGTGGATCCCGCGGGAGGTGGACCGGGGAGCTGTTTTTT.

The chain uses TRBV7-2 and TRBJ1-6; D is unresolved. Between the trimmed V and J ends, which lost 5 bases and 2 bases, there was a span of 13 bases. The CDR3 is made up of 16 amino acids. Germline CDR1 SGHTA, CDR2 FQGNSA. The CDR3 reads CASSKNNYTYNSPLHF. The CDR3 region has the DNA TGTGCCAGCAGCAAAAACAACTATACCTATAATTCACCCCTCCACTTT.

This clone was observed a handful of times. The V and J genes are TRBV6-5 and TRBJ2-7; 7 nucleotides align to TRBD2. Germline lookup yields CDR1 MNHEY and CDR2 SVGAGI. V shed 6 bases and J 5 bases; nucleotides not matched to a gene: 7. This CDR3 is 13 amino acids long. The CDR3 DNA sequence: TGTGCCAGCAGACCGGGAGGATTTAACGAGCAGTACTTC. Translated, it gives CASRPGGFNEQYF.